This entry lists 20 T cell receptor beta chains sequenced from one sample in a study of blood T cell repertoires in COVID-19. Only in-frame clones appear in the TCRdb table, and some are missing; sequencing was by immunoSEQ multiplex PCR. The table shows some 35,000 clones, with roughly 78% occurring only once. Source material: peripheral blood. The receptors here all came from an elderly man with active or convalescent COVID-19.

The chain uses TRBV3-1 (or the pseudogene TRBV3-2) and TRBJ2-3; 9 bases agree with TRBD2. Germline assignment: CDR1 LGHDT and CDR2 YNNKEL (reference sequence). The CDR3 has 17 residues. V was clipped by 3 bases and J by 0 bases; unmatched bases: 7. The CDR3 region is CASSQAISGSSTDTQYF. CDR3 nucleotides: TGTGCCAGCAGCCAGGCTATTAGCGGGAGTAGCACAGATACGCAGTATTTT.

This clone has just one count. The genes are TRBV14 and TRBJ2-1; TRBD1 matches 8 bases. Germline CDR1 and CDR2: SGHDN and FVKESK. The CDR3 length is 13 residues. Germline trimming cut 2 bases from V and 10 bases from J; bases unmatched to any gene: 4. The CDR3 sequence: CASSQLYRGEQFF. DNA of the CDR3: TGTGCCAGCAGCCAACTTTACAGGGGGGAGCAGTTCTTC. Full variable domain (missing parts from reference TRBV14 and TRBJ2-1): EAGVTQFPSHSVIEKGQTVTLRCDPISGHDNLYWYRRVMGKEIKFLLHFVKESKQDESGMPNNRFLAERTGGTYSTLKVQPAELEDSGVYFCASSQLYRGEQFFGPGTRLTVL.

This sequence joins TRBV11-1 and TRBJ2-7, with 9 bases identical to TRBD1. CDR1 SGHAT and CDR2 FQDESV come from the germline V gene (reference sequence). V shed 5 bases and J 1 base; nucleotides not matched to a gene: 9. CDR3 length equals 16 residues. For the CDR3, the DNA is TGTGCCAGCAGCACCGTGGGACAGGGAGTTTCCTACGAGCAGTACTTC. Translating it yields CASSTVGQGVSYEQYF.

V and J are TRBV21-1 and TRBJ2-5; TRBD2 reflects the table's D call only, with no check against the DNA. TRBV21-1 is flagged as a pseudogene. The CDR3 has 17 amino acids. CDR3 amino acids: CASSKPYSGSGQETQYF. In DNA form, the CDR3 reads TGTGCCAGCAGCAAACCTTATAGCGGGAGCGGGCAAGAGACCCAGTACTTC.

The rearrangement links TRBV6-5 to TRBJ1-1, with D maybe TRBD1 (6 bases). This CDR3 has 16 residues. V was cut by 3 bases and J by 1 base, with 15 bases left in between. Germline-derived CDR1 and CDR2 are MNHEY and SVGAGI. CDR3 in amino acids: CASSYGSGARNTEAFF. CDR3 coding DNA: TGTGCCAGCAGTTATGGTTCAGGGGCGCGGAACACTGAAGCTTTCTTT.

This sequence joins TRBV19 and TRBJ1-1, with no clear D. Germline V gene data show CDR1 as LNHDA and CDR2 as SQIVND (reference sequence). The CDR3 has 14 residues. Trimming removed 6 bases at V and 4 bases at J, with 15 bases between. CDR3 amino acids: CASSQTLGGTEAFF. The CDR3 DNA is TGTGCCAGTAGCCAGACACTTGGAGGCACTGAAGCTTTCTTT.

In regard to this clone: Within the sample, other DNA sequences also encode this same CDR3. The gene calls are TRBV6-5 and TRBJ1-1; D might be TRBD1 (6 bases). Trimming left V 3 bases short and J 2 bases short, with 10 bases between. The V gene's germline CDR1 is MNHEY and CDR2 SVGAGI. CDR3 size: 14 residues. The DNA for the CDR3 is TGTGCCAGCAGTTATGGGGGGGCAAACACTGAAGCTTTCTTT. It is translated as CASSYGGANTEAFF.

The rearrangement links TRBV10-3 to TRBJ2-7; no clear D. From germline, CDR1 is ENHRY and CDR2 SYGVKD. The V end lost 3 bases, the J end lost 3 bases, and 9 bases lay between the germline ends. The CDR3 sequence is 13 residues long. The CDR3 DNA follows: TGTGCCATCAGTGAACGTCCTAGCTACGAGCAGTACTTC. It translates to CAISERPSYEQYF.

V is TRBV30 and J is TRBJ1-5; 10 bases match TRBD1. V dropped 2 bases and J dropped 5; count of bases not matched to a gene: 3. CDR1 is GTSNPN, CDR2 SVGIG, per germline (reference sequence). The CDR3 extends over 14 amino acids. The CDR3 loop is CAWSPGTGDQPQHF. CDR3 sequence (DNA): TGTGCCTGGAGTCCCGGGACAGGGGATCAGCCCCAGCATTTT. Combining the CDR3 with reference TRBV30 and TRBJ1-5 gives the whole variable domain SQTIHQWPATLVQPVGSPLSLECTVEGTSNPNLYWYRQAAGRGLQLLFYSVGIGQISSEVPQNLSASRPQDRQFILSSKKLLLSDSGFYLCAWSPGTGDQPQHFGDGTRLSIL.

The gene calls are TRBV3-1 (or the pseudogene TRBV3-2) and TRBJ2-2, with D tentatively TRBD1 (6 bases). V shed 1 base and J shed 4 bases, with 13 bases lying between them. CDR1 and CDR2 from the germline V gene are LGHDT and YNNKEL (reference sequence). CDR3 length: 16 amino acids. CDR3 sequence: CASSQGRTDVTGELFF. The CDR3 nucleotides are TGTGCCAGCAGCCAAGGTCGGACAGACGTCACCGGGGAGCTGTTTTTT.

V gene TRBV27 combines with J gene TRBJ1-1; D uncertain. The germline V gene encodes CDR1 MNHEY and CDR2 SMNVEV (reference sequence). The CDR3 has 14 residues. The germline V and J ends were trimmed by 3 bases and 1 base, with 9 bases remaining between them. The CDR3 is CASSFTEKNTEAFF. CDR3 DNA: TGTGCCAGCAGTTTCACGGAGAAGAACACTGAAGCTTTCTTT.

This clone was detected only once. CDR3 bases: TGTGCCAGCAGTTTATTGACTAGCGGGAGCCAATACGAGCAGTACTTC. It specifies CASSLLTSGSQYEQYF. The chain recombines TRBV27 with TRBJ2-7; 12 nucleotides match TRBD2. V gave up 1 base and J gave up 4 bases; unmatched junction bases: 5. This CDR3 has 16 residues. Per the germline V gene, CDR1 is MNHEY and CDR2 is SMNVEV (reference sequence).

This clone was observed a single time. V and J are TRBV18 and TRBJ1-2, with TRBD1 matching 8 bases. The CDR3 is 15 amino acids. Trimming cost V 3 bases and J 4 bases; bases outside gene matches: 7. Germline values: CDR1 KGHSH, CDR2 LQKENI. The CDR3 sequence is CASSPQSDRVYGYTF. As DNA, the CDR3 is TGTGCCAGCTCACCTCAGTCGGACAGGGTCTATGGCTACACCTTC.

The chain joins TRBV4-1 to TRBJ2-3, with 12 bases fitting TRBD2. The CDR3 runs to 16 residues. The V segment lost 4 bases and the J segment 5 bases; nucleotides outside the gene matches: 7. Germline V CDR1 and CDR2: MGHRA, YSYEKL. The CDR3, as DNA: TGCGCCAGCAGCCCGACTAGCGGGAGAGTCGGAGATACGCAGTATTTT. Translating gives CASSPTSGRVGDTQYF.

The chain employs TRBV30 and TRBJ1-3; TRBD1 aligns across 8 bases. Germline V CDR1 and CDR2: GTSNPN, SVGIG (reference sequence). This CDR3 region has 12 residues. With V trimmed by 5 bases and J by 4 bases, 1 base remained unmatched. CDR3 residues: CAWGQGGNTIYF. The CDR3 nucleotides are TGTGCCTGGGGACAGGGAGGAAACACCATATATTTT. Full variable domain (remainder filled in from reference TRBV30 and TRBJ1-3): SQTIHQWPATLVQPVGSPLSLECTVEGTSNPNLYWYRQAAGRGLQLLFYSVGIGQISSEVPQNLSASRPQDRQFILSSKKLLLSDSGFYLCAWGQGGNTIYFGEGSWLTVV.

The V gene is TRBV6-2 or TRBV6-3, the J gene TRBJ2-5, with 7 positions matching TRBD1. Germline values: CDR1 MNHEY, CDR2 SVGEGT. The V gene end was trimmed by 4 bases and the J gene end by 4 bases; junction bases not matched to a gene: 6. The CDR3 runs to 14 residues. CDR3 in DNA: TGTGCCAGCAGTTTTCGACAGGGTGCAGAGACCCAGTACTTC. Amino acids: CASSFRQGAETQYF.

The chain links TRBV30 to TRBJ2-7; D is undetermined. Germline CDR1 is GTSNPN and CDR2 is SVGIG (reference sequence). The CDR3 has 13 residues. V lost 0 bases, J lost 7 bases, and 13 bases lay in between. This chain's CDR3 is CAWSVNEEIEQYF. The CDR3 nucleotides are TGTGCCTGGAGTGTAAACGAAGAGATAGAGCAGTACTTC.

The rearrangement joins TRBV13 to TRBJ1-1, with 8 bases fitting TRBD1. Per germline, CDR1 PRHDT and CDR2 FYEKMQ (reference sequence). This CDR3 is built from 16 residues. Unmatched junction bases numbered 9, after V lost 6 bases and J lost 0 bases. The CDR3 region has the DNA TGTGCCAGCAGTTTTACCGGGACAGGAATGAACACTGAAGCTTTCTTT. Its translation: CASSFTGTGMNTEAFF.

The rearrangement joins TRBV11-3 to TRBJ1-2; TRBD1 matches 9 bases. The trim removed 5 bases at V and 8 bases at J, leaving 9 bases unmatched. Germline V gene lookup returns CDR1 SGHNT and CDR2 YENEEA. The CDR3 covers 14 residues. In nucleotides, the CDR3 is TGTGCCAGCAGCCCGACCGGGACAGGGCCCGGCTACACCTTC. This encodes CASSPTGTGPGYTF.

V usage is TRBV20-1 and J usage is TRBJ2-5, with a possible D match to TRBD2 (6 bases). Trimming cost V 3 bases and J 2 bases, with 10 bases left between them. This CDR3 is built from 13 residues. Germline assignment: CDR1 DFQATT and CDR2 SNEGSKA (reference sequence). This CDR3 is CSASRLGQETQYF. In DNA, the CDR3 is TGCAGTGCTAGTAGACTAGGACAAGAGACCCAGTACTTC.